The text below deals with one TCR beta chain. This CDR3 contains 16 residues. Germline V gene sequence: CDR1 LNHDA, CDR2 SQIVND (reference sequence). Trimming cost V 7 bases and J 5 bases; bases outside gene matches: 15. The source of the sample is a study of blood T cell repertoires in COVID-19. Study context: Samples representing acute and convalescent COVID-19 were sourced from the United States, Italy and Spain. PBMCs, B-cell-depleted T cells, or T cells were the source of the cDNA or gDNA that made up the material.

Per the original methods: Nucleated cell number was recorded as an estimate derived from reference gene primer amplification. Some clones are missing from TCRdb's copy, which holds only in-frame ones; the method was immunoSEQ multiplex PCR. V and J calls and clone size are those listed in that table; D and trimming were worked out from the DNA. The sample consists of about 260,000 clones, 87% of them appearing once. Input material: peripheral blood. This chain links TRBV19 with TRBJ1-2; 8 nucleotides align to TRBD1. The TCR sequence derives from a woman in her 50s with acute or convalescent COVID-19. Written as DNA, the CDR3 is TGTGCCAGTACCTTTACTCGACAGGGGCCGGAGTATGGCTACACCTTC. This codes for CASTFTRQGPEYGYTF.